This section outlines one TCR beta chain sequence together with its context. This clone was found once. Its antigen is not yet known. One base away there is no much larger clone; base qualities are not given. Collaborating institutions collected whole blood in K2EDTA tubes following their own protocols. Collaborator samples were shipped for TCRbeta analysis as frozen whole blood, isolated PBMCs, or DNA extracted from either sample type. The sample belongs to a study of blood T cell repertoires in COVID-19 (dated by TCRdb to the early 2020s). Notes on the research overall: Samples from collaborators originated in the United States, Italy and Spain and spanned both the acute and convalescent phases of COVID-19. Subjects who had been exposed to COVID-19, were actively infected with it, or had recovered from it provided the deeply sampled blood TCRbeta repertoires that made up the dataset. The repertoires were released in a freely available public database intended as a resource for research on the immune response to SARS-CoV-2. HLA class I and class II types, where available, came from metadata supplied by the sample provider rather than from assay-based typing. Samples came from the ongoing ImmuneRACE study (first 160 participants) plus 1,254 subjects from 6 global collaborators. The prospective study material was composed of cDNA or gDNA derived from T cells, B-cell-depleted T cells, or PBMCs. Sample metadata almost always included a de-identified subject ID, COVID-19 status, age in years and sex. Study-wide findings and limitations: The quantity of clinical and demographic metadata differed by source and by participant and was supplied without curation.

From the germline V gene, CDR1 is SGHAT and CDR2 is FQNNGV. V loses 3 bases of germline sequence and J loses 6 bases, and the interval between the two ends is 14 bases. The CDR3 sequence holds 14 residues, the cysteine and phenylalanine included. The entry retains the CDR3 DNA only, 42 bases that are in frame from base 1. The immunoSEQ Assay, a bias-controlled multiplex PCR, was used to amplify TCRbeta CDR3 regions from genomic DNA. The original pipeline was this. The number of nucleated cells in each sample was estimated by amplification of reference gene primers within the assay. Sequence reads were collapsed and filtered to measure the absolute abundance of every unique TCRbeta CDR3 rearrangement. Productive Simpson clonality was computed per sample as the square root of Simpson's diversity index over productive rearrangements. Held by TCRdb, this immuneACCESS table contains in-frame sequences only and omits some clones. Under half of the omission traces to an unresolved V gene where checked; the cause of the rest is unknown. V, J and clone size derive from that table, while D and trimming were established from the DNA sequence. This sample has about 170,000 clones in its table, and 82% of those were observed once. The top ten hold 8% to 11% of the sample.

This TCR came from an elderly woman with active or convalescent COVID-19. Sequenced: peripheral blood. The chain links TRBV11-2 with TRBJ1-1; a weak D assignment points to TRBD1 (6 bases agree). The DNA is TGTGCCAGCAGCTTGGGCACTACAGGGTCTGAAGCTTTCTTT. This codes for CASSLGTTGSEAFF.